This T cell receptor beta chain comes out of a study of vaccination effects on CD4 cells after COVID-19. Ahead of sequencing, the ViraFEST assay grew antigen-specific CD4+ T cells using viral peptide pools. After less than twelve days in culture, the CD4+ T cells were isolated. Neither prior SARS-CoV-2 infection nor positive nucleocapsid antibodies were present in the vaccine recipients. Cultures got half-medium changes with IL-2 on days 3 and 7. Germline V gene data show CDR1 as SGHKS and CDR2 as YYEKEE (reference sequence). The CDR3 covers 17 residues. V lost 1 base to trimming and J lost 9 bases, with 20 bases between them. TCRdb's table, derived via immunoSEQ multiplex PCR, lists solely in-frame clones and lacks some. The data show about 27,000 clones, about 70% seen once. This clone was observed once. Its cognate antigen is unknown.

The sequencing here drew on CD4+ T cells from PBMCs cultured with HCoV-NL63 spike peptides, taken before COVID-19 vaccination. This receptor was taken from a human donor who received a COVID-19 vaccine. The rearrangement joins TRBV5-5 to TRBJ1-6, with D perhaps TRBD1 (6 bases). The CDR3 bases are TGTGCCAGCAGCTTGTTACCCCCGGGGGCGCGTGTTTCACCCCTCCACTTT. This sequence encodes CASSLLPPGARVSPLHF.